The 27 T cell receptor beta chains in this list originate from one sample, sequenced in a study of T cells in Graves' hyperthyroidism and ophthalmopathy. Regions amplified from RNA transcripts were the TCR beta CDR3 regions. HTBI primers were used for first-round RT-PCR of the TCR CDR3. TCRdb recomputed calls from the multiplex PCR reads with MiXCR, one row per CDR3 protein. The sample has about 530,000 distinct CDR3 sequences; about 15% are singletons. The material sequenced was blood. All receptors derive from a woman in her late teens or twenties with Graves' ophthalmopathy.

This clonotype was counted many times. V gene TRBV2 combines with J gene TRBJ2-1; 7 bases match TRBD2. Germline CDR1 reads SNHLY; CDR2 reads FYNNEI. The junction had 13 bases not matched to a gene; V was cut back by 8 bases and J by 6 bases. CDR3 size: 15 residues. The CDR3 DNA reads as TGTGCCAGCCGATCTCTCCGGACTAGGGGCAATGAGCAGTTCTTC. Amino acid sequence: CASRSLRTRGNEQFF. Based on the CDR3 plus reference TRBV2 and TRBJ2-1, the full variable domain is EPEVTQTPSHQVTQMGQEVILRCVPISNHLYFYWYRQILGQKVEFLVSFYNNEISEKSEIFDDQFSVERPDGSNFTLKIRSTKLEDSAMYFCASRSLRTRGNEQFFGPGTRLTVL.

There are many counts of this clonotype. J is TRBJ1-5 and V is TRBV6-1; no clear D gene. Germline CDR1 MNHNS, CDR2 SASEGT. This CDR3 is 18 amino acids long. Trimming removed 4 bases at V and 0 bases at J, with 19 bases between. CDR3 protein: CASSARATPIYSNQPQHF. The DNA of the CDR3 is TGTGCCAGCAGTGCCCGGGCCACCCCAATTTATAGCAATCAGCCCCAGCATTTT.

About this clonotype itself: A much larger clone is a single base away; this may be a read error. The chain links TRBV7-2 to TRBJ2-1; 7 bases are shared with TRBD1. The better agreement between TRBJ2-7 and the DNA end casts doubt on the J call. The germline V gene has CDR1 SGHTA and CDR2 FQGNSA. The CDR3 runs 15 residues. The CDR3 loop is CATTWTGSSYNEQYF. The CDR3 DNA reads TGTGCCACCACCTGGACAGGAAGCTCCTACAATGAGCAGTACTTC.

This clonotype showed up just a few times. The V call is TRBV7-2, the J call TRBJ2-7, with TRBD1 matching over 7 bases. Trimming at V came to 5 bases and at J to 3 bases, leaving 7 bases not matched to a gene. CDR3 length: 14 residues. CDR1 SGHTA and CDR2 FQGNSA come from the germline V gene. The CDR3 coding sequence is TGTGCCAGCAGCGTACAGGGGACCCTCTACGAGCAGTACTTC. Protein sequence: CASSVQGTLYEQYF.

This clonotype was recorded many times. DNA for the CDR3: TGTGCCAGCAGCGTGCAAACCGGGGGATCACCCCTCCACTTT. This sequence encodes CASSVQTGGSPLHF. This chain joins TRBV3-1 and TRBJ1-6; D is possibly TRBD1 (5 bases). The CDR3 runs to 14 residues. Germline CDR1 LGHDT, CDR2 YNNKEL (reference sequence). The ends were cut back, 5 bases at V and 10 bases at J, with 15 bases in the middle.

This clonotype was observed a handful of times. The V gene is TRBV7-2, the J gene TRBJ1-3; D uncertain. The germline V gene encodes CDR1 SGHTA and CDR2 FQGNSA. The CDR3 spans 12 residues. V gave up 1 base and J gave up 11 bases, with 9 bases separating them. The CDR3, as DNA: TGTGCCAGCAGCTTAGAGGAGGCCCCCATATATTTT. Its translation: CASSLEEAPIYF.

At least ten counts were recorded for this clonotype. J is TRBJ2-7 and V is TRBV7-2; 7 bases align to TRBD2. V was pared by 3 bases and J by 9 bases, with 11 bases of the junction left unmatched. This CDR3 comprises 14 residues. CDR1 and CDR2 (germline): SGHTA, FQGNSA. The CDR3 protein is CASSFDRGDPRQYF. The CDR3 coding sequence is TGTGCCAGCAGCTTTGACCGGGGGGACCCTCGGCAGTACTTC.

This clonotype came up many times. V and J are TRBV29-1 and TRBJ2-1, with a tentative D call TRBD1 (6 bases). The CDR3 totals 13 residues. The germline gives CDR1 SQVTM, CDR2 ANQGSEA. Between the trimmed V and J ends, which lost 4 bases and 4 bases, there was a span of 11 bases. CDR3 amino acids: CSVANGQYNEQFF. The CDR3 region has the DNA TGCAGCGTTGCCAACGGACAGTACAATGAGCAGTTCTTC.

The chain couples TRBV6-1 to TRBJ2-1; 13 positions agree with TRBD2. Per the germline V gene, CDR1 is MNHNS and CDR2 is SASEGT. This CDR3 is 16 amino acids long. J gave up 14 bases and V 5 bases, and 15 bases lay outside the gene matches. The CDR3 here is CASSTTGTSGTHPKFF. The DNA of the CDR3 is TGTGCCAGCAGTACGACCGGGACTAGCGGGACCCACCCGAAGTTCTTC.

The sample holds many counts of this clonotype. The V call is TRBV7-2, the J call TRBJ2-7, with D possibly being TRBD1 or TRBD2 (5 bases each). The CDR3 contains 14 residues. Germline V gene lookup returns CDR1 SGHTA and CDR2 FQGNSA. V was shortened by 3 bases and J by 2 bases, with 11 bases between the two germline ends. The CDR3 is CASSFSGATYEQYF. The CDR3 nucleotides read TGTGCCAGCAGCTTCTCCGGGGCGACCTACGAGCAGTACTTC.

V gene TRBV6-1 combines with J gene TRBJ2-1; 13 positions match TRBD2. The CDR3 is 15 residues long. V was pared by 8 bases and J by 5 bases, with 6 bases of the junction left unmatched. From germline, CDR1 is MNHNS and CDR2 SASEGT. CDR3 in DNA: TGTGCCAGCCTGACTAGCGGGAGGAGGGACAATGAGCAGTTCTTC. Amino acid sequence: CASLTSGRRDNEQFF.

Remarks on this clonotype: A read error may explain this, as a much larger clone is one base away. The chain links TRBV29-1 to TRBJ2-7; TRBD2 might be the D (7 bases). The V end was cut by 7 bases, the J end by 0 bases, with 16 bases between. This CDR3 comprises 14 residues. In germline, CDR1 is SQVTM, CDR2 ANQGSEA. The CDR3 nucleotides read TGCAGCGAAAGACGGGGGGCGCGCTCCTACGAGCAGTACTTC. Amino acid sequence: CSERRGARSYEQYF.

This clonotype was seen ten or more times. The chain couples TRBV3-1 to TRBJ1-1, with D unclear. V was clipped by 5 bases and J by 0 bases, with 10 bases between them. This CDR3 comprises 14 residues. Germline V gene data show CDR1 as LGHDT and CDR2 as YNNKEL (reference sequence). The CDR3 spells CASSSLPMNTEAFF. The CDR3 bases are TGTGCCAGCAGCTCATTACCCATGAACACTGAAGCTTTCTTT. The complete variable domain, with remaining parts taken from reference TRBV3-1 and TRBJ1-1, reads DTAVSQTPKYLVTQMGNDKSIKCEQNLGHDTMYWYKQDSKKFLKIMFSYNNKELIINETVPNRFSPKSPDKAHLNLHINSLELGDSAVYFCASSSLPMNTEAFFGQGTRLTVV.

In this sample, this clonotype turned up many times. The CDR3 spells CASSLDKGGTSVPEQFF. As DNA, the CDR3 is TGTGCCAGCAGCTTAGACAAGGGGGGGACTAGCGTACCTGAGCAGTTCTTC. The chain links TRBV11-2 to TRBJ2-1, with TRBD2 matching 10 bases. The CDR3 contains 17 residues. Trimming removed 0 bases from V and 9 bases from J; junction bases left unmatched: 11. The germline V gene has CDR1 SGHAT and CDR2 FQNNGV.

The chain has TRBV11-2 and TRBJ2-6, with D unclear. This CDR3 is 16 amino acids long. Germline V CDR1 and CDR2: SGHAT, FQNNGV. V dropped 8 bases and J dropped 1 base, with 15 bases sitting between them. The CDR3 nucleotides are TGTGCCAGCCTTATACTGGGCAAATCTGGGGCCAACGTCCTGACTTTC. Protein: CASLILGKSGANVLTF.

Many counts were recorded for this clonotype. V gene TRBV7-2 combines with J gene TRBJ2-2; D perhaps matches TRBD2 (5 bases). The V and J ends lost 3 bases and 4 bases respectively, with 6 bases between them. The CDR3 runs 13 residues. Germline CDR1 reads SGHTA; CDR2 reads FQGNSA. CDR3 sequence: CASSFSGTGELFF. In nucleotides, the CDR3 is TGTGCCAGCAGCTTCAGCGGCACCGGGGAGCTGTTTTTT.

This clonotype has ten or more counts. J is TRBJ1-5 and V is TRBV28; a possible D gene is TRBD1 (6 bases). The CDR3 has 15 residues. V was trimmed by 3 bases and J by 7 bases, leaving 16 bases between them. Germline V gene sequence: CDR1 MDHEN, CDR2 SYDVKM. The CDR3 reads CASSLLGASIQPQHF. The DNA for the CDR3 is TGTGCCAGCAGTTTGTTGGGGGCGAGTATACAGCCCCAGCATTTT.

This sequence joins TRBV4-1 and TRBJ1-1; no firm D call. The germline gives CDR1 MGHRA, CDR2 YSYEKL. V lost 5 bases to trimming and J lost 4 bases, with 17 bases between them. This CDR3 has 15 amino acids. The CDR3 DNA reads TGCGCCAGCAGCTTCGCGGCGGGGTCAGGCACTGAAGCTTTCTTT. It translates to CASSFAAGSGTEAFF.

This clonotype was seen a handful of times. The chain carries TRBV20-1 and TRBJ2-5; D is uncertain. Germline V CDR1 and CDR2: DFQATT, SNEGSKA (reference sequence). CDR3 size: 12 residues. The V and J ends lost 6 bases and 1 base respectively, with 9 bases between them. CDR3 sequence reads: CSADKSQETQYF. The CDR3 coding sequence is TGCAGTGCCGACAAGTCCCAAGAGACCCAGTACTTC.

The rearrangement uses TRBV7-2 and TRBJ1-2; 9 bases fit TRBD1. CDR3 length equals 18 residues. V lost 5 bases to trimming and J lost 0 bases; unmatched junction nucleotides: 13. CDR1 is SGHTA and CDR2 is FQGNSA in the germline V gene. The CDR3 loop reads CASSPRGTGMRSNYGYTF. The CDR3 coding sequence is TGTGCCAGCAGCCCCCGTGGGACAGGGATGCGTTCTAACTATGGCTACACCTTC.

This clonotype has more than one count but fewer than ten. V gene TRBV6-1 combines with J gene TRBJ1-5; 8 bases fit TRBD1. There are 16 residues in the CDR3. V gave up 4 bases and J gave up 7 bases; unmatched junction bases: 12. Germline loops: CDR1 MNHNS, CDR2 SASEGT. The CDR3 DNA follows: TGTGCCAGCAGTGGACAGGGGACAGAGGCTTGGCAGCCCCAGCATTTT. Translating gives CASSGQGTEAWQPQHF.

V usage is TRBV19 and J usage is TRBJ1-1; D gene uncertain. The V and J ends lost 3 bases and 4 bases respectively, with 12 bases between them. Looked up from germline, CDR1 is LNHDA and CDR2 is SQIVND (reference sequence). The CDR3 extends over 14 amino acids. The CDR3 DNA sequence: TGTGCCAGTAGTATTCAGATGGGGAGCACTGAAGCTTTCTTT. Encoded protein: CASSIQMGSTEAFF.

This clonotype was seen ten or more times. The chain employs TRBV20-1 and TRBJ2-7; tentatively, D is TRBD2 (5 bases). Per germline, CDR1 DFQATT and CDR2 SNEGSKA (reference sequence). The CDR3 runs 15 residues. V was clipped by 4 bases and J by 2 bases, with 18 bases between them. CDR3 region: CSATHPGSGAYEQYF. The CDR3 DNA sequence: TGCAGTGCTACTCACCCGGGATCCGGAGCCTACGAGCAGTACTTC.

The chain joins TRBV5-1 to TRBJ2-5; 9 bases agree with TRBD2. The CDR3 consists of 14 residues. V was pared by 2 bases and J by 6 bases, with 5 bases of the junction left unmatched. Germline CDR1 reads SGHRS; CDR2 reads YFSETQ. CDR3 amino acids: CASSFAGGSQTQYF. Written as DNA, the CDR3 is TGCGCCAGCAGCTTCGCGGGAGGGTCGCAGACCCAGTACTTC.

This clonotype was counted ten times or more. The rearrangement uses TRBV7-8 and TRBJ1-5; 7 bases are a match to TRBD1. CDR1 and CDR2 from the germline V gene are SGHVS and FQNEAQ. This CDR3 contains 14 residues. V lost 4 bases, J lost 2 bases, and 2 bases stayed unmatched. CDR3 DNA: TGTGCCAGCAGCTACAGGGGTCGCAATCAGCCCCAGCATTTT. Protein sequence: CASSYRGRNQPQHF. Together with reference TRBV7-8 and TRBJ1-5, the CDR3 gives the full variable domain: GAGVSQSPRYKVAKRGQDVALRCDPISGHVSLFWYQQALGQGPEFLTYFQNEAQLDKSGLPSDRFFAERPEGSVSTLKIQRTQQEDSAVYLCASSYRGRNQPQHFGDGTRLSIL.

The rearrangement uses TRBV27 and TRBJ1-4; tentatively, D is TRBD1 (5 bases). Looked up from germline, CDR1 is MNHEY and CDR2 is SMNVEV (reference sequence). Trimming removed 4 bases at V and 7 bases at J, with 13 bases between. The CDR3 has 14 amino acids. The CDR3 coding sequence is TGTGCCAGCAGTTCGGGACCGTCGACTGAAAAACTGTTTTTT. Translation gives CASSSGPSTEKLFF.

In its sample, this clonotype was seen many times. The CDR3 here is CASRSGGSGANVLTF. In nucleotides, the CDR3 is TGTGCCAGTAGGTCAGGGGGATCTGGGGCCAACGTCCTGACTTTC. The chain uses TRBV19 and TRBJ2-6, with 7 bases lining up with TRBD1. Trimming at V came to 6 bases and at J to 1 base, leaving 3 bases not matched to a gene. This CDR3 spans 15 amino acids. Germline loops: CDR1 LNHDA, CDR2 SQIVND (reference sequence).